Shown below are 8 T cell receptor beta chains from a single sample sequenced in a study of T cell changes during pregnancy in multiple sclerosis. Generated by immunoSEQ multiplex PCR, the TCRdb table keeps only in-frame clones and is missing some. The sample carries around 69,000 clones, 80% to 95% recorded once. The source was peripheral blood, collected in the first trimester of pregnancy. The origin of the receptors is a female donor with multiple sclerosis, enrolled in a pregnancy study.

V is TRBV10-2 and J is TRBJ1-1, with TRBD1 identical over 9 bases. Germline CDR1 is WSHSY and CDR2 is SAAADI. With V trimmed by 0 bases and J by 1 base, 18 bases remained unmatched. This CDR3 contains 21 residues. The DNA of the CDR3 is TGCGCCAGCAGTGAGTCAGACAGGGGGAGGGGATGGCGGGACCCGAACACTGAAGCTTTCTTT. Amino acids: CASSESDRGRGWRDPNTEAFF.

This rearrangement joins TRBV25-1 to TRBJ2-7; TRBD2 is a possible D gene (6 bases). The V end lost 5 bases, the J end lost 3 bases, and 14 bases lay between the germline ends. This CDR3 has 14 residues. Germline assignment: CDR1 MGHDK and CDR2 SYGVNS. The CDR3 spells CASSPSGTFYEQYF. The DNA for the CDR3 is TGTGCCAGCAGTCCTTCAGGGACTTTCTACGAGCAGTACTTC.

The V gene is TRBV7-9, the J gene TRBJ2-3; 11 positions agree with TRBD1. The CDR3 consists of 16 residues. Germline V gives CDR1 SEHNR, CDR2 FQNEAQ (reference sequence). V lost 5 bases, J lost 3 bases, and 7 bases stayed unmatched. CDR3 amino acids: CASSDPWDRGTDTQYF. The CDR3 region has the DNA TGTGCCAGCAGCGATCCCTGGGACAGGGGGACAGATACGCAGTATTTT.

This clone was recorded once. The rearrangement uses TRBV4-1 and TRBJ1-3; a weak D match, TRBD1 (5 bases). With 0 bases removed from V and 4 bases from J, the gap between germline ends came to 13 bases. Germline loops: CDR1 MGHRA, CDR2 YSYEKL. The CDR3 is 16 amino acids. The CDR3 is CASSQDQGAWGNTIYF. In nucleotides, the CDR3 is TGCGCCAGCAGCCAAGATCAGGGTGCCTGGGGAAACACCATATATTTT.

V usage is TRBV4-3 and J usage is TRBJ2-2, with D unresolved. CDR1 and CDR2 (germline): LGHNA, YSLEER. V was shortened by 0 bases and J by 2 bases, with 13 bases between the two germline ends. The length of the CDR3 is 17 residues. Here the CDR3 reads CASSQDRMGLNTGELFF. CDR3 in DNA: TGCGCCAGCAGCCAAGATCGTATGGGCCTAAACACCGGGGAGCTGTTTTTT.

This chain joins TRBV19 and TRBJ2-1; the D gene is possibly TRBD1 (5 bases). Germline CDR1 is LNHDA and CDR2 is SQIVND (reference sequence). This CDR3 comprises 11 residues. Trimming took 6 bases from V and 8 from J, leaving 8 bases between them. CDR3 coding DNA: TGTGCCAGTAGCAGGGTAGATGAGCAGTTCTTC. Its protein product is CASSRVDEQFF. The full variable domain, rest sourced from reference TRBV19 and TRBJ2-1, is DGGITQSPKYLFRKEGQNVTLSCEQNLNHDAMYWYRQDPGQGLRLIYYSQIVNDFQKGDIAEGYSVSREKKESFPLTVTSAQKNPTAFYLCASSRVDEQFFGPGTRLTVL.

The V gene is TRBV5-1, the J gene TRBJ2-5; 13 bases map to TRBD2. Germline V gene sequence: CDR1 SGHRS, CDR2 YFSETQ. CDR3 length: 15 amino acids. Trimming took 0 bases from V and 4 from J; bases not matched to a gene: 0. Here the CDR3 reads CASSLGLAGGETQYF. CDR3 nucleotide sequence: TGCGCCAGCAGCTTGGGACTAGCGGGAGGAGAGACCCAGTACTTC.

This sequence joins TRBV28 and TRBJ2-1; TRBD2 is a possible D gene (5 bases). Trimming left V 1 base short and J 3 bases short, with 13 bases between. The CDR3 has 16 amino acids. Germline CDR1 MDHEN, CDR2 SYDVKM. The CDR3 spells CASSLSQVGSYNEQFF. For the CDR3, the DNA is TGTGCCAGCAGTTTATCCCAGGTTGGGAGCTACAATGAGCAGTTCTTC.